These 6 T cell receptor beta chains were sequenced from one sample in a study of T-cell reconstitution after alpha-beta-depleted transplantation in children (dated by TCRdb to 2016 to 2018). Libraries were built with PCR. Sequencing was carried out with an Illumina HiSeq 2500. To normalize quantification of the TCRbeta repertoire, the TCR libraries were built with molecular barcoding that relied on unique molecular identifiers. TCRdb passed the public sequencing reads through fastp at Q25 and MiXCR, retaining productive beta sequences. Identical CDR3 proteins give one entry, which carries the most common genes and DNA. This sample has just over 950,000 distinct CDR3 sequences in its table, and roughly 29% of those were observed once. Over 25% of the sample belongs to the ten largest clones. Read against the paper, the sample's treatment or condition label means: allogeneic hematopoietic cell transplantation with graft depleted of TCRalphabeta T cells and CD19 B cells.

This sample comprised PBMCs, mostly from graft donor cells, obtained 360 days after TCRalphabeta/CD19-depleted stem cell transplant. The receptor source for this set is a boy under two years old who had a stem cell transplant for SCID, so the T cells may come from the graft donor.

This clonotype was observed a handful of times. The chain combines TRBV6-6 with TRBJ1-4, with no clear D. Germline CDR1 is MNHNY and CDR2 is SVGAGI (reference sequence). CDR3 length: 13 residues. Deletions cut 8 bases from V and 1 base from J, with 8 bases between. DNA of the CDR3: TGTGCCAGCCGGTTGGTAACTAATGAAAAACTGTTTTTT. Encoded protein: CASRLVTNEKLFF.

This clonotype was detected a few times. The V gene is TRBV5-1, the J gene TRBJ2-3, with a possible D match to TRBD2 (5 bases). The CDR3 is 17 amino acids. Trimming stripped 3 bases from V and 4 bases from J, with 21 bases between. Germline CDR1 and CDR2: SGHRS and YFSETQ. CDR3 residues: CASSSTSPAGLADTQYF. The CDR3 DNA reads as TGCGCCAGCAGCTCGACTTCCCCGGCGGGTCTGGCAGATACGCAGTATTTT.

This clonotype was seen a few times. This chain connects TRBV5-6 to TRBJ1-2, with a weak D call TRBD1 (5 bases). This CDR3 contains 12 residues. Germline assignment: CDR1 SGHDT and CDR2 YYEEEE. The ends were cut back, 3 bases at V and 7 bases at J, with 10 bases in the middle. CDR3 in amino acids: CASSSQGPGYTF. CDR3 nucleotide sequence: TGTGCCAGCAGCTCCCAGGGTCCTGGCTACACCTTC.

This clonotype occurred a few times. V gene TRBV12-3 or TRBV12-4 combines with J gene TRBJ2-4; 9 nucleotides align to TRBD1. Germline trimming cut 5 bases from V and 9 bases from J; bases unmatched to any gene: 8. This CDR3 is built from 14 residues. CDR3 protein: CASSRQGGVTIQYF. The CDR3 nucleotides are TGTGCCAGCAGTCGACAGGGGGGCGTTACCATTCAGTACTTC.

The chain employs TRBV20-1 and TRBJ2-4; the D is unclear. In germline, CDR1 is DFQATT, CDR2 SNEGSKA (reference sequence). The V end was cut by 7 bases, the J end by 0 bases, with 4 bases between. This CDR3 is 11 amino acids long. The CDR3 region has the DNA TGCAGTGGCCTAGCCAAAAACATTCAGTACTTC. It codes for CSGLAKNIQYF.

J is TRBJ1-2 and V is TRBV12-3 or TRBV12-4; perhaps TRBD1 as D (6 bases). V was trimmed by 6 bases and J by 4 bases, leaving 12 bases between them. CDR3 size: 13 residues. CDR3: CASSLDSFYGYTF. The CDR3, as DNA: TGTGCCAGCAGCCTGGACAGCTTCTATGGCTACACCTTC.